This T cell receptor (beta chain) was sequenced during a study of vaccination effects on CD4 cells after COVID-19. Study conclusions and caveats: Healthy vaccine recipients' vaccine-induced clones were almost all SARS-CoV-2 mono-reactive. Vaccine- and infection-induced clones showed marked clonal contraction late following vaccination.

Sequencing was preceded by expansion of antigen-specific CD4+ T cells with viral peptide pools in the ViraFEST assay. The culture ran for less than 12 days, and then CD4+ T cells were isolated. Neither prior SARS-CoV-2 infection nor positive nucleocapsid antibodies were present in the vaccine recipients. A density of about 2.2 million PBMC per well was used; these cells were cultured with roughly 10 IU/ml IL-2 and roughly 10 ug/ml peptides. Cultures received IL-2 medium that replaced half the medium on days 3 and 7. This clone came up once. Its antigen is unidentified. The CDR3 loop spans 15 amino acids. The germline V gene encodes CDR1 SEHNR and CDR2 FQNEAQ (reference sequence). Germline trimming cut 5 bases from V and 3 bases from J; bases unmatched to any gene: 8. The repertoire was sequenced with immunoSEQ multiplex PCR; TCRdb's copy has only in-frame clones and lacks some. Here the sample spans 50,000 to 60,000 clones, approximately 70% being singletons.

Sequenced here: CD4+ T cells from PBMCs cultured with SARS-CoV-2 spike peptides, sampled before COVID-19 vaccination. This TCR was recovered from a human donor who received a COVID-19 vaccine. This chain connects TRBV7-9 to TRBJ2-7; the match to TRBD2 covers 9 bases. The CDR3, as DNA: TGTGCCAGCAGCACTCAGGGACTAGCCCACTACGAGCAGTACTTC. This translates into CASSTQGLAHYEQYF.